This T cell receptor (beta chain) is from a study of blood T cell repertoires in COVID-19. Study information: Sites in the United States, Italy and Spain provided acute and convalescent COVID-19 samples. Sources were T cells, B-cell-depleted T cells, or PBMCs; the material itself was cDNA or gDNA.

The CDR3 runs to 14 residues. CDR1 is WSHSY and CDR2 is SAAADI in the germline V gene. The germline V and J ends were trimmed by 3 bases and 6 bases, with 12 bases remaining between them. In the original workflow: Amplified reference gene primers provided the basis for estimating nucleated cell counts. Assay used: immunoSEQ multiplex PCR; TCRdb lists only in-frame clones, some missing. The V and J calls and clone size come from that table; D and trimming were worked out from the DNA. The table shows tens of thousands of clones, with roughly 82% occurring only once. Sequencing was carried out using peripheral blood. This receptor was identified in a man aged 50-60 years with active COVID-19. The chain couples TRBV10-2 to TRBJ1-5; the D gene is possibly TRBD1 (6 bases). CDR3 nucleotide sequence: TGCGCCAGCAGTGATGAGGGGGGGGTTCAGCCCCAGCATTTT. Translation: CASSDEGGVQPQHF.